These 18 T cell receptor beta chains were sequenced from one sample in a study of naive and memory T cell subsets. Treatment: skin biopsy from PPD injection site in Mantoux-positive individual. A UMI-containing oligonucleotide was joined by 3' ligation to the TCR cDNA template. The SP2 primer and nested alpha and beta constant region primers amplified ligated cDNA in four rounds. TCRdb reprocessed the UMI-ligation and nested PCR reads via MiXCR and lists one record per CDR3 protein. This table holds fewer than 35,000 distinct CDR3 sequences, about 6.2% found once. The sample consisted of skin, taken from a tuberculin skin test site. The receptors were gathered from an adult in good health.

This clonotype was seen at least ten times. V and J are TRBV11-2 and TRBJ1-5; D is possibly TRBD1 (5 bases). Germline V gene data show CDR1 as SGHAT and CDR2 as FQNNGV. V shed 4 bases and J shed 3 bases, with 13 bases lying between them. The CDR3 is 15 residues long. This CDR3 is CASSSGTAYNQPQHF. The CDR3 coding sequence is TGTGCCAGCAGCTCCGGGACGGCATACAATCAGCCCCAGCATTTT.

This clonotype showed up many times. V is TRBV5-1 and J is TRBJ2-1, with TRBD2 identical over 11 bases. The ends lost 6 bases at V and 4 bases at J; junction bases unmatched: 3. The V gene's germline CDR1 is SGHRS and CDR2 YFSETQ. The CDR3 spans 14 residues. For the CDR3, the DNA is TGCGCCAGCACCTCTAGCGGGGGGTACAATGAGCAGTTCTTC. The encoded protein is CASTSSGGYNEQFF.

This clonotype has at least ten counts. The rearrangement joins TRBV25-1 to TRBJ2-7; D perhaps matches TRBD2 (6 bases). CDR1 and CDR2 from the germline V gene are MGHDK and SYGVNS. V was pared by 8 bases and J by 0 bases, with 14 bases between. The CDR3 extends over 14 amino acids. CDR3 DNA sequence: TGTGCCAGCCAGCCGCGGGATAGCTCCTACGAGCAGTACTTC. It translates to CASQPRDSSYEQYF.

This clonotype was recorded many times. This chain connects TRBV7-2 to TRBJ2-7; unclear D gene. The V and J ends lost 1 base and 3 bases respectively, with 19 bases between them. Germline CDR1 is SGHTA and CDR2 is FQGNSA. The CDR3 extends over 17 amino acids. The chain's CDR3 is CASSLVTVDGVHYEQYF. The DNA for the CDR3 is TGTGCCAGCAGCTTAGTAACCGTTGATGGGGTACACTACGAGCAGTACTTC.

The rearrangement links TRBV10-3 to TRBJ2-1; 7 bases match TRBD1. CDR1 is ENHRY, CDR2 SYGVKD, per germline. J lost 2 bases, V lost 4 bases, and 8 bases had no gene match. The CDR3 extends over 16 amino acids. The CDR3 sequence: CAISGSGDRPYNEQFF. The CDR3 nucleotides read TGTGCCATCAGTGGTTCTGGGGACAGACCCTACAATGAGCAGTTCTTC.

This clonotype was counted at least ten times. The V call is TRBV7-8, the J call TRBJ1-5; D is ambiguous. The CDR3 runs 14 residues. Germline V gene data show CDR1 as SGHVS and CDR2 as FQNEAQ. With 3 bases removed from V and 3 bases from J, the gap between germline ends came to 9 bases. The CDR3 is CASSFVGNNQPQHF. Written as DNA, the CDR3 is TGTGCCAGCAGCTTCGTAGGAAACAATCAGCCCCAGCATTTT.

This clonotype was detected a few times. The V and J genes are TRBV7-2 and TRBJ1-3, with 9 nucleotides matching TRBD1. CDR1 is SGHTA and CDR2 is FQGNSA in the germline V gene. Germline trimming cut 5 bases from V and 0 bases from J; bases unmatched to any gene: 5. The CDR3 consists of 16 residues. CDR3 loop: CASSPGQGYSGNTIYF. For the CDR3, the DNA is TGTGCCAGCAGCCCGGGACAGGGCTACTCTGGAAACACCATATATTTT. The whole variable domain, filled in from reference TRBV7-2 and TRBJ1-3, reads GAGVSQSPSNKVTEKGKDVELRCDPISGHTALYWYRQSLGQGLEFLIYFQGNSAPDKSGLPSDRFSAERTGGSVSTLTIQRTQQEDSAVYLCASSPGQGYSGNTIYFGEGSWLTVV.

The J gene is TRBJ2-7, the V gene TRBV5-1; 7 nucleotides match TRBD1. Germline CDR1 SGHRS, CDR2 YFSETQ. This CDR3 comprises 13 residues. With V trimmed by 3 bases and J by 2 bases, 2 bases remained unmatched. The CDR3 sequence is CASSSGQTYEQYF. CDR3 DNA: TGCGCCAGCAGCTCGGGACAGACCTACGAGCAGTACTTC.

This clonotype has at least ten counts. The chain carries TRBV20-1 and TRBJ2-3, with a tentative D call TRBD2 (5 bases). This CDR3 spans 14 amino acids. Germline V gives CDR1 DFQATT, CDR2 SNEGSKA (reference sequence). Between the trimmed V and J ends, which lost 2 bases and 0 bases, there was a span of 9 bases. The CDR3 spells CSARQAESTDTQYF. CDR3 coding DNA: TGCAGTGCTAGACAAGCGGAGAGCACAGATACGCAGTATTTT.

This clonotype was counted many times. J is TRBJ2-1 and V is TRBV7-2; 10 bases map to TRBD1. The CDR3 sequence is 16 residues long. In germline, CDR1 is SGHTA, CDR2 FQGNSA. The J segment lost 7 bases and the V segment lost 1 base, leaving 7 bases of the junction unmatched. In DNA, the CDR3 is TGTGCCAGCAGCTTAGTTCCTCGGGACAGGGGTAATGAGCAGTTCTTC. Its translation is CASSLVPRDRGNEQFF.

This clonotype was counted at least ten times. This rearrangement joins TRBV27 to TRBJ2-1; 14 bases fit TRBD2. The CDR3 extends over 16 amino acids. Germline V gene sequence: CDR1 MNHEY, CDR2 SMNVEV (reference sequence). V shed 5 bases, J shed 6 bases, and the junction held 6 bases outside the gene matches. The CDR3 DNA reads TGTGCCAGCAGTCCGGGACTAGCGGGGGTACTCAATGAGCAGTTCTTC. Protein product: CASSPGLAGVLNEQFF.

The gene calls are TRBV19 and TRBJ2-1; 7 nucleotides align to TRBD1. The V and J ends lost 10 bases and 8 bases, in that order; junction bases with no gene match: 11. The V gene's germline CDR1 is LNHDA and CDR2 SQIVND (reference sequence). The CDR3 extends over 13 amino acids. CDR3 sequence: CATQQGSVDEQFF. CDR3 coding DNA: TGTGCCACTCAACAGGGGAGTGTCGATGAGCAGTTCTTC.

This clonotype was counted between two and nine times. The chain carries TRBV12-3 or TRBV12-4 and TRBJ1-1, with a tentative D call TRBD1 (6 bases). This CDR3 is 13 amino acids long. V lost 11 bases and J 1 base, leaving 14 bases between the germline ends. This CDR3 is CAGRGAGNTEAFF. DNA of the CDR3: TGTGCCGGGCGGGGGGCTGGGAACACTGAAGCTTTCTTT.

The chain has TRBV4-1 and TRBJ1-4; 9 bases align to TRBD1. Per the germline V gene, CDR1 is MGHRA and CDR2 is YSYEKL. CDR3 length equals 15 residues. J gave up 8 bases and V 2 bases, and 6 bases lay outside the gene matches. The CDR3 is CASSQPDRGSEKLFF. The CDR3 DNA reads TGCGCCAGCAGCCAACCCGACAGGGGGTCGGAAAAACTGTTTTTT.

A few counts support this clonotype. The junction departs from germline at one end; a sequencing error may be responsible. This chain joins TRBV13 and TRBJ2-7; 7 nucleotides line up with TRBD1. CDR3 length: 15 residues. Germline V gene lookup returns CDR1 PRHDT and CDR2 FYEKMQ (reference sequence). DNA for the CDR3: TGTGCCAGCAGACCCGCTGGGACAGTCACCTACGGGCAGTACTTC. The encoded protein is CASRPAGTVTYGQYF.

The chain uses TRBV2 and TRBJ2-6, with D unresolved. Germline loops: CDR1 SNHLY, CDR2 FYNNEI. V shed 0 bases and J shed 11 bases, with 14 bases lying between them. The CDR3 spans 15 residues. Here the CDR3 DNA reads TGTGCCAGCAGTGAAGCGGATGGTCCCCGAGACGTCCTGACTTTC. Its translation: CASSEADGPRDVLTF.

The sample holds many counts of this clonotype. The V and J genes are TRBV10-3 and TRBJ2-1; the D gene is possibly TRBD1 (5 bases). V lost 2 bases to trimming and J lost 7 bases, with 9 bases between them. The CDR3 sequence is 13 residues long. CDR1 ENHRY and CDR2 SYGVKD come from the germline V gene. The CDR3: CAISEGAPNEQFF. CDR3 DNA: TGTGCCATCAGTGAGGGGGCCCCTAATGAGCAGTTCTTC.

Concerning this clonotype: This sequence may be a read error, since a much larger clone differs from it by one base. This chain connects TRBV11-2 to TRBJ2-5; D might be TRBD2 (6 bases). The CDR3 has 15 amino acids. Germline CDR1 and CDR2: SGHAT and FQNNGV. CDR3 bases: TGTGCCATCAGCTTAGGAGGGAACGTGGTAGAGACCCAGTACTTC. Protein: CAISLGGNVVETQYF.